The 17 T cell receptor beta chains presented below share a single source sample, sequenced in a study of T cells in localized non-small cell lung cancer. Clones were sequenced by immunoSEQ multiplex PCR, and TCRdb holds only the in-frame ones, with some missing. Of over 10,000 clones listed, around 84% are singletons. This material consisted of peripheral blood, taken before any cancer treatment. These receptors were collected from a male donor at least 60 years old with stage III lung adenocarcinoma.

Here the CDR3 DNA reads TGCAGCGTTTCGGACGGCTCCTACGAGCAGTACTTC. It translates to CSVSDGSYEQYF. The chain carries TRBV29-1 and TRBJ2-7; D not certain. The CDR3 loop spans 12 amino acids. With 5 bases removed from V and 0 bases from J, the gap between germline ends came to 8 bases. Germline V gives CDR1 SQVTM, CDR2 ANQGSEA.

The CDR3 nucleotides are TGTGCCAGCAGCTTAGAACTGCCGAGCTCCTACAATGAGCAGTTCTTC. This sequence encodes CASSLELPSSYNEQFF. The chain is built from TRBV7-2 and TRBJ2-1; D remains ambiguous. V shed 1 base and J shed 0 bases, with 10 bases lying between them. The germline gives CDR1 SGHTA, CDR2 FQGNSA. The CDR3 consists of 16 residues.

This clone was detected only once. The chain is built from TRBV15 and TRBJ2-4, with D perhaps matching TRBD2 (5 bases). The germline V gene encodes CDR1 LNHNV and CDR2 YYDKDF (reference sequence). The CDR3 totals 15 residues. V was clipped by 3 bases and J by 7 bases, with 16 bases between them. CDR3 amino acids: CATSSDFELDNIQYF. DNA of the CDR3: TGTGCCACCAGCAGTGATTTCGAACTAGACAACATTCAGTACTTC. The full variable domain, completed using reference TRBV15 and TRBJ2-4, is DAMVIQNPRYQVTQFGKPVTLSCSQTLNHNVMYWYQQKSSQAPKLLFHYYDKDFNNEADTPDNFQSRRPNTSFCFLDIRSPGLGDTAMYLCATSSDFELDNIQYFGAGTRLSVL.

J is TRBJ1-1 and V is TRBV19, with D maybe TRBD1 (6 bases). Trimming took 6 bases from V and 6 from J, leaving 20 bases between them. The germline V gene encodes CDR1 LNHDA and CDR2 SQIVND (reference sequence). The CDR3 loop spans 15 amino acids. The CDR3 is CASRGTNGGGPEAFF. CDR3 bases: TGTGCCAGTAGGGGTACCAACGGCGGGGGGCCTGAAGCTTTCTTT.

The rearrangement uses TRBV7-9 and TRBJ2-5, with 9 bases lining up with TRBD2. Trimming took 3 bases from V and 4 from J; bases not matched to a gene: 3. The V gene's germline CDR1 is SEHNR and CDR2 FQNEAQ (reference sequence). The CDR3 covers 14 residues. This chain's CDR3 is CASSFAGGGETQYF. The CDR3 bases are TGTGCCAGCAGCTTCGCGGGAGGGGGAGAGACCCAGTACTTC.

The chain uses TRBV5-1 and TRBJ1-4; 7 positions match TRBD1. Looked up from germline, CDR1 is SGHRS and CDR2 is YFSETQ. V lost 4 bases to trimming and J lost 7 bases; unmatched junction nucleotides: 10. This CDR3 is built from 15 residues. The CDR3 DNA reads TGCGCCAGCAGCCTCCTACCGGGACAGATTGAAAAACTGTTTTTT. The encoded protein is CASSLLPGQIEKLFF.

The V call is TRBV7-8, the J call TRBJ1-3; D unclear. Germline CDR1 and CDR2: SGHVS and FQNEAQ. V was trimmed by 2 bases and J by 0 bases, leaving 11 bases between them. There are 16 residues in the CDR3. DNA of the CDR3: TGTGCCAGCAGCTTACAGGCTATCTCCTCTGGAAACACCATATATTTT. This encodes CASSLQAISSGNTIYF.

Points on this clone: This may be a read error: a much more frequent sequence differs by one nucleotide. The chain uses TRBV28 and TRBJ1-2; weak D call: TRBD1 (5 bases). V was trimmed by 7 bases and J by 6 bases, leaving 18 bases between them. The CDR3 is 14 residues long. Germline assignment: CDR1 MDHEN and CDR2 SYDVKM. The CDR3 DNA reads TGTGCCAGCACCACCCCGGGGGTAGCGGATGGCTACACCTTC. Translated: CASTTPGVADGYTF.

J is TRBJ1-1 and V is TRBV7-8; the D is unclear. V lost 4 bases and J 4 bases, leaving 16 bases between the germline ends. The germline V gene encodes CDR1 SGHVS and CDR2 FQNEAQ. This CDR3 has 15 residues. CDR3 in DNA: TGTGCCAGCAGCTATAGTGTGGGGTTCGGCACTGAAGCTTTCTTT. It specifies CASSYSVGFGTEAFF.

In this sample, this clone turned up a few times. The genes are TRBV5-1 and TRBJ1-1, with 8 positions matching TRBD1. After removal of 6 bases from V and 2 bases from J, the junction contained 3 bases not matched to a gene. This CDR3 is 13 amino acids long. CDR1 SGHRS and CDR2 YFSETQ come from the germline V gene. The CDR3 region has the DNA TGCGCCAGCACCGGACAGGGAAACACTGAAGCTTTCTTT. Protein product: CASTGQGNTEAFF.

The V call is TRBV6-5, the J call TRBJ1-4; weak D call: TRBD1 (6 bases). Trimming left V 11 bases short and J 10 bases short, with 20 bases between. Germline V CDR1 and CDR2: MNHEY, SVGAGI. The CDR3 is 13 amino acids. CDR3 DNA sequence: TGTGCCGCACGGGGGCCCCTCAGTGTAAAACTGTTTTTT. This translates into CAARGPLSVKLFF.

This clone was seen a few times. The CDR3 coding sequence is TGTGCCAGCAGCCAGGCAGGGGATGGCTACACCTTC. This sequence encodes CASSQAGDGYTF. The chain carries TRBV7-6 and TRBJ1-2; possible D gene TRBD1, 6 bases. From germline, CDR1 is SGHVS and CDR2 FNYEAQ. This CDR3 contains 12 residues. V was shortened by 5 bases and J by 6 bases, with 10 bases between the two germline ends.

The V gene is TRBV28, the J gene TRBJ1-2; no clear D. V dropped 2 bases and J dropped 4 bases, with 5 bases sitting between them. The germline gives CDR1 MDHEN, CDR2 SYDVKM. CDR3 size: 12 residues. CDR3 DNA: TGTGCCAGCAGTTTAATGGCCTATGGCTACACCTTC. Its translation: CASSLMAYGYTF.

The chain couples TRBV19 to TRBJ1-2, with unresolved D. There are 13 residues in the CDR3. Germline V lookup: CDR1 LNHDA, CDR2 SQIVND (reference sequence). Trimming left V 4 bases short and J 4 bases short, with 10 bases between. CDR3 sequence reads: CASSSETSYGYTF. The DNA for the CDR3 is TGTGCCAGTAGTAGCGAGACAAGCTATGGCTACACCTTC.

CDR3 residues: CASSVGQGLNTGELFF. The DNA for the CDR3 is TGCGCCAGCAGCGTTGGACAGGGCCTGAACACCGGGGAGCTGTTTTTT. The rearrangement links TRBV5-1 to TRBJ2-2; 8 nucleotides line up with TRBD1. Per the germline V gene, CDR1 is SGHRS and CDR2 is YFSETQ. V was clipped by 4 bases and J by 1 base; unmatched bases: 6. The CDR3 is made up of 16 amino acids.

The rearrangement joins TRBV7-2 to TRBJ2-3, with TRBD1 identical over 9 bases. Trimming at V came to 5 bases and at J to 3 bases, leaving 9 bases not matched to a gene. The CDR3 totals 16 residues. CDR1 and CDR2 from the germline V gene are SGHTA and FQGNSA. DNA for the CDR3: TGTGCCAGCAGCCAAGGGCGGACAGGGGAAACAGATACGCAGTATTTT. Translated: CASSQGRTGETDTQYF.

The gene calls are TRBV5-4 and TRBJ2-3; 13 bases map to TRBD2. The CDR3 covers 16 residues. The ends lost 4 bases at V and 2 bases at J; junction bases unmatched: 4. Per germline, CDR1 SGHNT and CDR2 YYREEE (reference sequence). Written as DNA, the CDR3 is TGTGCCAGCAGCCCGGGGACTAGCGGGATCACAGATACGCAGTATTTT. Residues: CASSPGTSGITDTQYF.